This TCR beta chain was profiled in a study of OX40 agonist ivuxolimab in advanced cancers. The CDR3 consists of 16 residues. Germline CDR1 and CDR2: MNHEY and SMNVEV (reference sequence). V dropped 3 bases and J dropped 4; count of bases not matched to a gene: 11. TCRdb keeps only in-frame clones here, not all; method: immunoSEQ multiplex PCR. The sample records about 45,000 clones, about 94% being singletons. This clone was picked up one time. The chain carries TRBV27 and TRBJ1-2, with 7 bases identical to TRBD1. This clonotype originated in an adult with an advanced solid tumor such as melanoma, head and neck, liver or kidney cancer. The sequencing used CD4+ or CD8+ T cells sorted from blood, collected in a trial of the OX40 agonist ivuxolimab. CDR3 sequence: CASSFRGTAPFYGYTF. CDR3 in DNA: TGTGCCAGCAGTTTTCGAGGGACAGCACCTTTCTATGGCTACACCTTC.